The 19 T cell receptor beta chains given below trace back to one sample, sequenced in a study of T cell responses to AZD1222 COVID-19 vaccine. TCRdb keeps only in-frame clones here, not all; method: immunoSEQ multiplex PCR. The data show 150,000 to 200,000 clones, around nine tenths seen once. The sequencing used peripheral blood, collected on day 0 of AZD1222 vaccination. These TCRs come from an adult in good health.

The chain employs TRBV5-8 and TRBJ1-6; TRBD1 aligns across 9 bases. This CDR3 region has 15 residues. Unmatched junction bases numbered 2, after V lost 0 bases and J lost 7 bases. CDR1 is SGHTS, CDR2 YDEGEE, per germline. CDR3 region: CASSLDDRGNSPLHF. The CDR3 DNA sequence: TGTGCCAGCAGCTTGGATGACAGGGGGAATTCACCCCTCCACTTT.

The J gene is TRBJ1-6, the V gene TRBV18, with 7 positions matching TRBD1. With 3 bases clipped from V and 8 bases from J, the junction kept 7 bases outside the gene matches. CDR3 length: 15 residues. Germline-derived CDR1 and CDR2 are KGHSH and LQKENI. The CDR3 region is CASSPPGQADSPLHF. The CDR3 region has the DNA TGTGCCAGCTCACCGCCCGGACAGGCCGATTCACCCCTCCACTTT.

The chain is built from TRBV3-1 (or the pseudogene TRBV3-2) and TRBJ1-1; no reliable D call. Germline assignment: CDR1 LGHDT and CDR2 YNNKEL (reference sequence). Trimming removed 1 base at V and 7 bases at J, with 7 bases between. There are 12 residues in the CDR3. CDR3 in amino acids: CASSQGSREAFF. In nucleotides, the CDR3 is TGTGCCAGCAGCCAAGGCAGTCGTGAAGCTTTCTTT.

The chain is built from TRBV2 and TRBJ2-4, with D unresolved. CDR1 SNHLY and CDR2 FYNNEI come from the germline V gene. The CDR3 extends over 14 amino acids. Trimming took off 1 base at V and 6 bases at J, with 10 bases between the two ends. The CDR3 DNA reads TGTGCCAGCAGTGAAGAACCACAAGCAAACATTCAGTACTTC. This sequence encodes CASSEEPQANIQYF.

J is TRBJ2-7 and V is TRBV10-1; the D gene could be TRBD1 or TRBD2 (5 bases each). This CDR3 is built from 14 residues. CDR1 is WNHNN and CDR2 is SYGVQD in the germline V gene (reference sequence). V lost 10 bases to trimming and J lost 6 bases, with 22 bases between them. In DNA form, the CDR3 reads TGCGCCACCAGGGAGCCAGGGAAGAGCTGCGAGCAGTACTTC. This encodes CATREPGKSCEQYF.

This chain connects TRBV6-6 to TRBJ2-5; 10 nucleotides align to TRBD2. V trimming: 6 bases; J trimming: 3 bases; junction bases outside the gene matches: 10. This CDR3 is built from 16 residues. The germline CDR1 and CDR2 sequences are MNHNY and SVGAGI (reference sequence). The CDR3 sequence is CASREGLAQWKETQYF. The CDR3 DNA reads TGTGCCAGCAGGGAGGGACTAGCGCAGTGGAAAGAGACCCAGTACTTC.

The chain is built from TRBV6-5 and TRBJ1-6, with D unclear. Germline-derived CDR1 and CDR2 are MNHEY and SVGAGI. Trimming took off 6 bases at V and 6 bases at J, with 6 bases between the two ends. The CDR3 covers 12 residues. The CDR3 nucleotides are TGTGCCAGCAGCGACCTTAATTCACCCCTCCACTTT. Encoded protein: CASSDLNSPLHF.

The chain recombines TRBV10-3 with TRBJ1-1, with 7 bases matching TRBD1. The CDR3 has 14 amino acids. V dropped 5 bases and J dropped 8; count of bases not matched to a gene: 11. CDR1 and CDR2 from the germline V gene are ENHRY and SYGVKD. CDR3 region: CAISSGTARFEAFF. CDR3 bases: TGTGCCATCAGTTCCGGGACAGCTAGGTTCGAAGCTTTCTTT.

V gene TRBV7-8 combines with J gene TRBJ2-3; no clear D. Trimming removed 5 bases at V and 3 bases at J, with 9 bases between. Germline lookup yields CDR1 SGHVS and CDR2 FQNEAQ. CDR3 size: 13 residues. CDR3 in amino acids: CASSTGPTDTQYF. CDR3 nucleotide sequence: TGTGCCAGCAGCACGGGCCCTACAGATACGCAGTATTTT.

This sequence joins TRBV3-1 (or the pseudogene TRBV3-2) and TRBJ2-1; TRBD2 aligns across 7 bases. In germline, CDR1 is LGHDT, CDR2 YNNKEL (reference sequence). V trimming: 1 base; J trimming: 12 bases; junction bases outside the gene matches: 3. The CDR3 spans 12 residues. CDR3 nucleotide sequence: TGTGCCAGCAGCCAAGCATTAGCGGGGCAGTTCTTC. This translates into CASSQALAGQFF.

The sample holds one count of this clone. The chain employs TRBV10-2 and TRBJ2-1; 12 nucleotides align to TRBD2. In germline, CDR1 is WSHSY, CDR2 SAAADI. The trim removed 7 bases at V and 7 bases at J, leaving 14 bases unmatched. The CDR3 is 17 residues long. CDR3 loop: CASIPVTSGSLGNEQFF. The CDR3 DNA sequence: TGCGCCAGCATCCCCGTGACTAGCGGGAGTTTGGGAAATGAGCAGTTCTTC.

The chain links TRBV6-5 to TRBJ1-5; D is perhaps TRBD1 (6 bases). From germline, CDR1 is MNHEY and CDR2 SVGAGI. V shed 7 bases and J shed 5 bases, with 15 bases lying between them. The CDR3 is 14 residues long. CDR3 residues: CASTQARGDQPQHF. CDR3 DNA sequence: TGTGCCAGCACCCAAGCCAGGGGCGATCAGCCCCAGCATTTT.

This clone came up once. The V gene is TRBV5-1, the J gene TRBJ1-3; D uncertain. V lost 0 bases and J lost 0, with 7 bases in between. The CDR3 spans 15 residues. Germline V gives CDR1 SGHRS, CDR2 YFSETQ. CDR3 sequence (DNA): TGCGCCAGCAGCTTGGAACCAGGCTCTGGAAACACCATATATTTT. Its translation: CASSLEPGSGNTIYF.

The chain is built from TRBV5-1 and TRBJ1-1; the D is unclear. Germline assignment: CDR1 SGHRS and CDR2 YFSETQ. CDR3 length equals 12 residues. With 6 bases removed from V and 1 base from J, the gap between germline ends came to 7 bases. The CDR3 DNA reads TGCGCCAGCACCAATGGGAACACTGAAGCTTTCTTT. This encodes CASTNGNTEAFF.

V is TRBV7-9 and J is TRBJ1-3; D is unresolved. CDR1 and CDR2 (germline): SEHNR, FQNEAQ (reference sequence). V was trimmed by 4 bases and J by 1 base, leaving 8 bases between them. The CDR3 consists of 14 residues. Written as DNA, the CDR3 is TGTGCCAGCAGCTCCCCCGGATCTGGAAACACCATATATTTT. Protein sequence: CASSSPGSGNTIYF.

This chain joins TRBV5-1 and TRBJ2-1; a possible D gene is TRBD2 (6 bases). V was pared by 0 bases and J by 8 bases, with 15 bases between. Germline CDR1 is SGHRS and CDR2 is YFSETQ. The CDR3 is 15 amino acids. Written as DNA, the CDR3 is TGCGCCAGCAGCTTGGAACTAGCCCACGGGGATGAGCAGTTCTTC. Translation: CASSLELAHGDEQFF.

CDR3 in amino acids: CASSIEGESTDTQYF. CDR3 sequence (DNA): TGTGCCAGTAGTATAGAAGGAGAGAGCACAGATACGCAGTATTTT. V usage is TRBV19 and J usage is TRBJ2-3; D remains unclear. Germline V gives CDR1 LNHDA, CDR2 SQIVND (reference sequence). The CDR3 is 15 amino acids. V lost 0 bases to trimming and J lost 0 bases, with 7 bases between them. The full variable domain, completed using reference TRBV19 and TRBJ2-3, is DGGITQSPKYLFRKEGQNVTLSCEQNLNHDAMYWYRQDPGQGLRLIYYSQIVNDFQKGDIAEGYSVSREKKESFPLTVTSAQKNPTAFYLCASSIEGESTDTQYFGPGTRLTVL.

The rearrangement links TRBV18 to TRBJ1-2; 7 bases align to TRBD1. CDR1 is KGHSH and CDR2 is LQKENI in the germline V gene. CDR3 length: 13 residues. V dropped 6 bases and J dropped 2; count of bases not matched to a gene: 3. CDR3 loop: CASSQGVNYGYTF. The DNA of the CDR3 is TGTGCCAGCTCCCAGGGGGTCAACTATGGCTACACCTTC.

This chain joins TRBV3-1 (or the pseudogene TRBV3-2) and TRBJ1-2; D gene ambiguous. Looked up from germline, CDR1 is LGHDT and CDR2 is YNNKEL (reference sequence). CDR3 size: 12 residues. V lost 1 base and J lost 4, with 4 bases in between. CDR3 sequence: CASSQAAYGYTF. The CDR3 nucleotides are TGTGCCAGCAGCCAAGCAGCCTATGGCTACACCTTC.